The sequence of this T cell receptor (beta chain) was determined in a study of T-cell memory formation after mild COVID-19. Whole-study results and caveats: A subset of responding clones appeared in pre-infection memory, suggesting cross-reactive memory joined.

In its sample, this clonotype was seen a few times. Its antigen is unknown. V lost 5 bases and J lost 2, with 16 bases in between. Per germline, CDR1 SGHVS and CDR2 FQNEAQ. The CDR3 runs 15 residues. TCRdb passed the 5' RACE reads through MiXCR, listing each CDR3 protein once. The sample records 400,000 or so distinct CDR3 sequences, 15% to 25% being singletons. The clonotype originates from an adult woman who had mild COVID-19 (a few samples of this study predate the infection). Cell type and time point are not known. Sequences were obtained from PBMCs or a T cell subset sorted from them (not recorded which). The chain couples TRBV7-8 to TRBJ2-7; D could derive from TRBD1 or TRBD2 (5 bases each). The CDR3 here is CASSKGTEKTYEQYF. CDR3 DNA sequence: TGTGCCAGCAGCAAGGGGACCGAGAAAACCTACGAGCAGTACTTC.